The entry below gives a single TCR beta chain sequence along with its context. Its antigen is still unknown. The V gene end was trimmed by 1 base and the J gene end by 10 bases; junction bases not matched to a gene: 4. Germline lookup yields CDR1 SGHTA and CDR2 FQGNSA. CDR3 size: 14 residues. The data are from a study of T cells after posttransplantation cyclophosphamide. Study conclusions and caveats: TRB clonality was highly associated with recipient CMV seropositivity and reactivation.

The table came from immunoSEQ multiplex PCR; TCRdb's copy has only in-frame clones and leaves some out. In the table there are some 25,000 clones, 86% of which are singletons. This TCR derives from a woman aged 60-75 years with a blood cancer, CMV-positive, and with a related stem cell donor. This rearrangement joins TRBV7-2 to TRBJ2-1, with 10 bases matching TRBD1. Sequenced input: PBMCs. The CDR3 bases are TGTGCCAGCAGCTTAGGGGACAGGGGAATGGAGCAGTTCTTC. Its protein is CASSLGDRGMEQFF.